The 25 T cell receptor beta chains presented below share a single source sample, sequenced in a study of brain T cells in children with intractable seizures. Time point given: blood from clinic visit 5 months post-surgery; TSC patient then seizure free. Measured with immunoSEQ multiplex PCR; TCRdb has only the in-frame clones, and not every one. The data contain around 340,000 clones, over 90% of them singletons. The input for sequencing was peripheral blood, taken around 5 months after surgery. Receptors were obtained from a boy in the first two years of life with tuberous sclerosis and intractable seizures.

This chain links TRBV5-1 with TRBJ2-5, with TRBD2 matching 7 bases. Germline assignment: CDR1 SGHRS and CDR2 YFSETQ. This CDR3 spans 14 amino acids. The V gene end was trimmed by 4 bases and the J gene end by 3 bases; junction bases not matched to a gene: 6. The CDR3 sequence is CASSPGLQEETQYF. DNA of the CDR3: TGCGCCAGCAGCCCGGGACTACAGGAAGAGACCCAGTACTTC.

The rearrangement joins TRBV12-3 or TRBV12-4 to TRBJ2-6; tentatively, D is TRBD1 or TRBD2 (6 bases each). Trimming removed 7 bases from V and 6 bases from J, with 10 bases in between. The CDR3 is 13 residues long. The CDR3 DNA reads TGTGCCAGCAAGGAGGGGGAGGCCAACGTCCTGACTTTC. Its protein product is CASKEGEANVLTF.

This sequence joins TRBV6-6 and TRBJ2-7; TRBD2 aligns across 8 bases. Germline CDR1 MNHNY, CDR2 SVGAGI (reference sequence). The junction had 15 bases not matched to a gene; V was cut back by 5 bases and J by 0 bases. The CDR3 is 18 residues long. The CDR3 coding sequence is TGTGCCAGCAGTCCTCCTACCCGATCCGGGACTAGCTCCTACGAGCAGTACTTC. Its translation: CASSPPTRSGTSSYEQYF.

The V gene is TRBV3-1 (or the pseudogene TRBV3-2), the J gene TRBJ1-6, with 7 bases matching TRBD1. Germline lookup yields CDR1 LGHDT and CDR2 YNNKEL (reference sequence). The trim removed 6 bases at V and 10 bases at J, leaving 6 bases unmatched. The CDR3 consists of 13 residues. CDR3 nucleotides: TGTGCCAGCAGGGACAGGTTTGGGTCACCCCTCCACTTT. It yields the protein CASRDRFGSPLHF.

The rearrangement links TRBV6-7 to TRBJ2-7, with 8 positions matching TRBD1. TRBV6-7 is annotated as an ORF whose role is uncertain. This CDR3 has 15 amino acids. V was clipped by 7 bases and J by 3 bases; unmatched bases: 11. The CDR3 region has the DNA TGTGCCAGCAATCTACCGGGACAGGTGAACTACGAGCAGTACTTC. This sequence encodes CASNLPGQVNYEQYF.

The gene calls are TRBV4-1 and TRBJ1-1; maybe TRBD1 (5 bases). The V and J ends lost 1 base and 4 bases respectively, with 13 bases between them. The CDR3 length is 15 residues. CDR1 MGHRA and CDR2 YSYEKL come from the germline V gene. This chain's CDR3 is CASSQGGARTTEAFF. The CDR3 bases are TGCGCCAGCAGCCAAGGCGGGGCACGGACCACTGAAGCTTTCTTT.

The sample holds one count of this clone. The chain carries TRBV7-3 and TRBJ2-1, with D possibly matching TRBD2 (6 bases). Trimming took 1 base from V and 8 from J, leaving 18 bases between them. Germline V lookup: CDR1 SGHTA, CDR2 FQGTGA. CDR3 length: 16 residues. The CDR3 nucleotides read TGTGCCAGCAGCTTAAAATTCGGGCGGAGGGGCGATGAGCAGTTCTTC. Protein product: CASSLKFGRRGDEQFF.

The CDR3 region has the DNA TGTGCCAGCAGCTTAGGAGGGGTACGGTTCTTC. The encoded protein is CASSLGGVRFF. This chain links TRBV7-6 with TRBJ2-1; possibly TRBD1 or TRBD2 for D (5 bases each). V was shortened by 1 base and J by 15 bases, with 10 bases between the two germline ends. CDR1 and CDR2 (germline): SGHVS, FNYEAQ. This CDR3 spans 11 amino acids.

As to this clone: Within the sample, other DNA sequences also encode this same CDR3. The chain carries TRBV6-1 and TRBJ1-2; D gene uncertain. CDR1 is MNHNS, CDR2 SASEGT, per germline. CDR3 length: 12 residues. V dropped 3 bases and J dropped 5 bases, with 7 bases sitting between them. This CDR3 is CASSDRPYGYTF. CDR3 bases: TGTGCCAGCAGTGACAGGCCATATGGCTACACCTTC.

CDR3 sequence: CASSIYQKGNSPLHF. The CDR3 region has the DNA TGTGCCAGTAGTATTTATCAGAAGGGCAATTCACCCCTCCACTTT. V and J are TRBV19 and TRBJ1-6; D remains ambiguous. The CDR3 extends over 15 amino acids. V lost 3 bases and J lost 7, with 13 bases in between. Germline CDR1 LNHDA, CDR2 SQIVND (reference sequence).

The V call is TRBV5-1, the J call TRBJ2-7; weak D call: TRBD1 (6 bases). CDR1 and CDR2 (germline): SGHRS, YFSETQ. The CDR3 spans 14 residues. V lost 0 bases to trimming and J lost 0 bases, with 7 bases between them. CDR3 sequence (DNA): TGCGCCAGCAGCTTGGCGGACAGCTCCTACGAGCAGTACTTC. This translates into CASSLADSSYEQYF.

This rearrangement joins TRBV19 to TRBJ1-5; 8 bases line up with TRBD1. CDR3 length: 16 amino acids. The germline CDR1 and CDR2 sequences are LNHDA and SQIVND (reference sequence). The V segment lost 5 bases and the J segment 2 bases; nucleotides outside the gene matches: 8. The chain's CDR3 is CASSFFRGQGNQPQHF. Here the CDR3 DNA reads TGTGCCAGTAGTTTTTTCAGGGGGCAAGGCAATCAGCCCCAGCATTTT.

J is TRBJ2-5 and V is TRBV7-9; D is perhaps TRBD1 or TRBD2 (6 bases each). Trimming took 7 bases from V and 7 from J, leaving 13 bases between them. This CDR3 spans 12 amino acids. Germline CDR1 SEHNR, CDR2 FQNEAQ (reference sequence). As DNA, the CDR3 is TGTGCCAGCATGGGGGGCTCTGGGACCCAGTACTTC. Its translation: CASMGGSGTQYF. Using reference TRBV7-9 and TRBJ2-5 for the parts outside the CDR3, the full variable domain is DTGVSQNPRHKITKRGQNVTFRCDPISEHNRLYWYRQTLGQGPEFLTYFQNEAQLEKSRLLSDRFSAERPKGSFSTLEIQRTEQGDSAMYLCASMGGSGTQYFGPGTRLLVL.

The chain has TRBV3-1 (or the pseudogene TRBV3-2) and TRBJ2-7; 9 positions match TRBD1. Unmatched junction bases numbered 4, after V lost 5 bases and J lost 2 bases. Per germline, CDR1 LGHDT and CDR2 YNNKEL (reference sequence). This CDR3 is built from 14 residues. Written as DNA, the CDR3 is TGTGCCAGCAGCTCCGGGACAGGGCCCTACGAGCAGTACTTC. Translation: CASSSGTGPYEQYF.

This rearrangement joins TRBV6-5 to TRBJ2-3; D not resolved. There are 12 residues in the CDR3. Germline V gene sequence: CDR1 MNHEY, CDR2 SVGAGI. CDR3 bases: TGTCTATCACGACTTGGCACAGATACGCAGTATTTT. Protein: CLSRLGTDTQYF.

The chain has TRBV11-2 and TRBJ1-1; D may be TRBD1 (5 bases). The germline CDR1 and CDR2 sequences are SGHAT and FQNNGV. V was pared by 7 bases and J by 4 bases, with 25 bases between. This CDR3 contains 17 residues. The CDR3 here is CASTMGGGRGVITEAFF. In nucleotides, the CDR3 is TGTGCCAGCACCATGGGGGGAGGCCGGGGGGTGATCACTGAAGCTTTCTTT.

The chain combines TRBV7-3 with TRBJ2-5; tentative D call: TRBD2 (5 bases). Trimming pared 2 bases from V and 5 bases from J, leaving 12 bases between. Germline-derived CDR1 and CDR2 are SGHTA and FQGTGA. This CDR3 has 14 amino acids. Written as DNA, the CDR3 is TGTGCCAGCAGCTTAGAAACCCGAGGGGAGACCCAGTACTTC. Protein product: CASSLETRGETQYF. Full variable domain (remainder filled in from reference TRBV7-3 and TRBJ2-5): GAGVSQTPSNKVTEKGKYVELRCDPISGHTALYWYRQSLGQGPEFLIYFQGTGAADDSGLPNDRFFAVRPEGSVSTLKIQRTERGDSAVYLCASSLETRGETQYFGPGTRLLVL.

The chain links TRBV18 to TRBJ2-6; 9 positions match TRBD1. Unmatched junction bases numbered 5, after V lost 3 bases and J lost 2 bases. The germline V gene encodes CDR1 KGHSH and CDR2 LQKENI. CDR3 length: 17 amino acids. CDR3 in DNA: TGTGCCAGCTCACCGGGACAGGGATCTGCTGGGGCCAACGTCCTGACTTTC. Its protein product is CASSPGQGSAGANVLTF.

CDR3: CASSDGVGNYGYTF. CDR3 nucleotide sequence: TGTGCCAGCAGTGATGGTGTAGGTAACTATGGCTACACCTTC. This sequence joins TRBV25-1 and TRBJ1-2; the D is unclear. Germline V gene data show CDR1 as MGHDK and CDR2 as SYGVNS. The CDR3 sequence is 14 residues long. V was cut by 3 bases and J by 1 base, with 9 bases left in between.

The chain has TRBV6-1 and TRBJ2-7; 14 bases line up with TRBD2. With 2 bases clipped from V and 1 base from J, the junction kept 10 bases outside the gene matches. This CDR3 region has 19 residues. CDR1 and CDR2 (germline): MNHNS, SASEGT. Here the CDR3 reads CASSERGTTSGRDSYEQYF. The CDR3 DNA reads TGTGCCAGCAGTGAAAGAGGGACGACTAGCGGGAGGGATTCCTACGAGCAGTACTTC.

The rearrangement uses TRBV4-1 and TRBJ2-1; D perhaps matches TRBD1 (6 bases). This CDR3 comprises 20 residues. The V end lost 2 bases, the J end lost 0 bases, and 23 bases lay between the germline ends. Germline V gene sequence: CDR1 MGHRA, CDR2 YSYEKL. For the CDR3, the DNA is TGCGCCAGCAGCCAATACCCAACAGGGTTGTCCCAGGGCTCCTACAATGAGCAGTTCTTC. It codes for CASSQYPTGLSQGSYNEQFF.

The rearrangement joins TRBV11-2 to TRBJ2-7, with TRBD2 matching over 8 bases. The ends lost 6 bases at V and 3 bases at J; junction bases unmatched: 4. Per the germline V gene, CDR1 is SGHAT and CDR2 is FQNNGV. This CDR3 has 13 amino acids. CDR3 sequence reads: CASSLAGDYEQYF. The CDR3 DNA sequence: TGTGCCAGCAGTCTAGCGGGCGACTACGAGCAGTACTTC.

CDR3 residues: CASSPAGTLKTYEQYF. CDR3 nucleotide sequence: TGTGCCAGCAGCCCGGCTGGGACCCTTAAAACCTACGAGCAGTACTTC. The V gene is TRBV5-5, the J gene TRBJ2-7; D assignment may be TRBD1 or TRBD2 (5 bases each). The germline V gene has CDR1 SGHKS and CDR2 YYEKEE (reference sequence). This CDR3 is built from 16 residues. V was pared by 4 bases and J by 2 bases, with 19 bases between.

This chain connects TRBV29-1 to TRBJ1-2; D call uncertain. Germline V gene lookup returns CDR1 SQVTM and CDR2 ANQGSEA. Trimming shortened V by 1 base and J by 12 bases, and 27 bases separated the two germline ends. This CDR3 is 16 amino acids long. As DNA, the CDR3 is TGCAGCGTTGAAGGTAGAGGACCCTCGACCCCCTTCGTCCACACCTTC. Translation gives CSVEGRGPSTPFVHTF.

This CDR3 is CASSLSIGTGRTDTQYF. Here the CDR3 DNA reads TGTGCCAGCAGCTTATCAATCGGGACAGGACGCACAGATACGCAGTATTTT. The rearrangement uses TRBV7-2 and TRBJ2-3; 8 nucleotides align to TRBD1. Germline values: CDR1 SGHTA, CDR2 FQGNSA. With V trimmed by 2 bases and J by 1 base, 8 bases remained unmatched. The CDR3 runs 17 residues. Using reference TRBV7-2 and TRBJ2-3 for the parts outside the CDR3, the full variable domain is GAGVSQSPSNKVTEKGKDVELRCDPISGHTALYWYRQSLGQGLEFLIYFQGNSAPDKSGLPSDRFSAERTGGSVSTLTIQRTQQEDSAVYLCASSLSIGTGRTDTQYFGPGTRLTVL.